The 19 T cell receptor beta chains listed next were all sequenced from one sample in a study of identical twins. TCRdb fed the 5' RACE reads into MiXCR, producing one record per CDR3 protein. The sample holds a few hundred thousand distinct CDR3 sequences, 9% to 10% seen once. These data were also reused for a study on yellow fever vaccine responses in identical twins.

Input material: PBMCs. All receptors derive from a woman aged 18-30 years in good health.

This clonotype was found many times. The chain employs TRBV10-3 and TRBJ2-2; D possibly matches TRBD1 or TRBD2 (5 bases each). The CDR3 has 17 amino acids. Trimming cost V 3 bases and J 2 bases, with 16 bases left between them. The germline V gene has CDR1 ENHRY and CDR2 SYGVKD. DNA of the CDR3: TGTGCCATCAGTGAACTTCGTGGGACGGGAAACACCGGGGAGCTGTTTTTT. Protein product: CAISELRGTGNTGELFF.

Many counts were recorded for this clonotype. This chain joins TRBV6-2 or TRBV6-3 and TRBJ2-2; perhaps D is TRBD1 or TRBD2 (5 bases each). The germline gives CDR1 MNHEY, CDR2 SVGEGT. V was trimmed by 7 bases and J by 7 bases, leaving 13 bases between them. The length of the CDR3 is 13 residues. CDR3 loop: CASTGLAGGELFF. CDR3 sequence (DNA): TGTGCCAGCACAGGGCTAGCTGGCGGGGAGCTGTTTTTT.

The chain employs TRBV2 and TRBJ2-1; D is undetermined. The germline CDR1 and CDR2 sequences are SNHLY and FYNNEI. The length of the CDR3 is 16 residues. The V and J ends lost 3 bases and 2 bases respectively, with 14 bases between them. In DNA, the CDR3 is TGTGCCAGCAGTGATAAGGGTACTGTGGCCTACAATGAGCAGTTCTTC. Protein product: CASSDKGTVAYNEQFF.

This clonotype was seen only a few times. The chain combines TRBV19 with TRBJ2-3; the match to TRBD1 covers 9 bases. From germline, CDR1 is LNHDA and CDR2 SQIVND (reference sequence). There are 16 residues in the CDR3. Trimming took 9 bases from V and 7 from J; bases not matched to a gene: 17. For the CDR3, the DNA is TGTGCCAGCCAGATCTCCGGGACAGGGCCCGTCCATACGCAGTATTTT. It is translated as CASQISGTGPVHTQYF.

The V call is TRBV3-1, the J call TRBJ1-4; D is possibly TRBD1 (6 bases). Between the trimmed V and J ends, which lost 8 bases and 6 bases, there was a span of 16 bases. Germline CDR1 reads LGHDT; CDR2 reads YNNKEL (reference sequence). The CDR3 is 14 amino acids. CDR3 in DNA: TGTGCCAGCCTCGGTGACAGGTGGGATGAAAAACTGTTTTTT. This gives the protein CASLGDRWDEKLFF.

This clonotype has a handful of counts. The chain combines TRBV30 with TRBJ2-7; D gene uncertain. V shed 3 bases and J shed 2 bases, with 11 bases lying between them. The CDR3 contains 13 residues. CDR1 is GTSNPN and CDR2 is SVGIG in the germline V gene (reference sequence). CDR3 nucleotides: TGTGCCTGGAGGACCAGTCCGGCCTACGAGCAGTACTTC. As protein: CAWRTSPAYEQYF.

The CDR3 sequence: CSAGRGRNQETQYF. CDR3 in DNA: TGCAGTGCTGGCCGTGGACGCAACCAAGAGACCCAGTACTTC. This sequence joins TRBV20-1 and TRBJ2-5; D not certain. V was clipped by 5 bases and J by 0 bases, with 13 bases between them. The CDR3 sequence is 14 residues long. Looked up from germline, CDR1 is DFQATT and CDR2 is SNEGSKA (reference sequence).

Many counts were recorded for this clonotype. The gene calls are TRBV7-8 and TRBJ2-5; TRBD2 matches at 11 bases. CDR1 is SGHVS, CDR2 FQNEAQ, per germline. The CDR3 spans 15 residues. The V segment lost 5 bases and the J segment 2 bases; nucleotides outside the gene matches: 4. CDR3 amino acids: CASSKGLADQETQYF. DNA of the CDR3: TGTGCCAGCAGCAAGGGACTAGCGGATCAAGAGACCCAGTACTTC.

The chain links TRBV20-1 to TRBJ2-5, with D possibly matching TRBD1 (6 bases). There are 13 residues in the CDR3. With 5 bases removed from V and 3 bases from J, the gap between germline ends came to 13 bases. Germline V lookup: CDR1 DFQATT, CDR2 SNEGSKA (reference sequence). The CDR3 DNA sequence: TGCAGTGCTCTCCGGGACACTGAAGAGACCCAGTACTTC. It encodes CSALRDTEETQYF.

The V call is TRBV14, the J call TRBJ2-1; 10 positions match TRBD2. With 4 bases clipped from V and 9 bases from J, the junction kept 6 bases outside the gene matches. Per germline, CDR1 SGHDN and CDR2 FVKESK. CDR3 length equals 14 residues. The DNA of the CDR3 is TGTGCCAGCAGCCCTAGCGGGAGTTACGGTGAGCAGTTCTTC. Its protein product is CASSPSGSYGEQFF.

This clonotype occurred many times. The chain recombines TRBV10-2 with TRBJ2-5, with 7 positions matching TRBD1. This CDR3 contains 12 residues. Germline-derived CDR1 and CDR2 are WSHSY and SAAADI. V lost 6 bases, J lost 5 bases, and 3 bases stayed unmatched. For the CDR3, the DNA is TGCGCCAGCAGCCTACAGGGGGAGACCCAGTACTTC. Translation gives CASSLQGETQYF.

This clonotype showed up many times. The V and J genes are TRBV5-1 and TRBJ1-2; D possibly corresponds to TRBD1 (5 bases). Between the trimmed V and J ends, which lost 4 bases and 4 bases, there was a span of 14 bases. The CDR3 spans 14 residues. Germline CDR1 is SGHRS and CDR2 is YFSETQ. CDR3 protein: CASSPRGAGYGYTF. DNA for the CDR3: TGCGCCAGCAGCCCCCGCGGGGCCGGCTATGGCTACACCTTC.

V and J are TRBV15 and TRBJ2-4, with D possibly being TRBD1 (6 bases). V lost 4 bases and J 8 bases, leaving 21 bases between the germline ends. Germline CDR1 is LNHNV and CDR2 is YYDKDF (reference sequence). The CDR3 extends over 16 amino acids. The CDR3 region is CATSTRTPPGADIQYF. As DNA, the CDR3 is TGTGCCACCAGCACCAGGACACCACCAGGGGCGGACATTCAGTACTTC.

In its sample, this clonotype was seen many times. The chain couples TRBV4-1 to TRBJ2-2; a weak D match, TRBD1 (5 bases). Germline V lookup: CDR1 MGHRA, CDR2 YSYEKL. This CDR3 contains 17 residues. V gave up 0 bases and J gave up 4 bases, with 15 bases separating them. The DNA for the CDR3 is TGCGCCAGCAGCCAAGATCTTCCAGGGCTGTTCACCGGGGAGCTGTTTTTT. Its translation: CASSQDLPGLFTGELFF.

The chain links TRBV30 to TRBJ2-7; no definite D call. The germline V gene encodes CDR1 GTSNPN and CDR2 SVGIG (reference sequence). V shed 0 bases and J shed 5 bases, with 14 bases lying between them. The CDR3 consists of 14 residues. This CDR3 is CAWSVSLGVDEQYF. The CDR3 DNA follows: TGTGCCTGGAGTGTAAGTCTGGGCGTCGACGAGCAGTACTTC.

This clonotype appeared a few times. The chain uses TRBV2 and TRBJ2-1; D tentatively fits TRBD1 or TRBD2 (5 bases each). This CDR3 has 14 residues. Germline V gives CDR1 SNHLY, CDR2 FYNNEI. V dropped 7 bases and J dropped 5 bases, with 15 bases sitting between them. CDR3: CASISGRYNNEQFF. CDR3 nucleotides: TGTGCCAGCATTTCGGGACGGTACAACAATGAGCAGTTCTTC.

This chain links TRBV6-1 with TRBJ1-6; the match to TRBD1 covers 11 bases. CDR3 length: 14 residues. Germline V gene lookup returns CDR1 MNHNS and CDR2 SASEGT. Losses at the gene ends were 7 bases for V and 8 bases for J; bases not matched to a gene: 4. CDR3 nucleotide sequence: TGTGCCAGCACCCGGACAGGGGGCGATTCACCCCTCCACTTT. It translates to CASTRTGGDSPLHF.

The V gene is TRBV5-1, the J gene TRBJ2-3; D unresolved. The germline gives CDR1 SGHRS, CDR2 YFSETQ. This CDR3 contains 13 residues. The ends were cut back, 4 bases at V and 5 bases at J, with 11 bases in the middle. CDR3 DNA sequence: TGCGCCAGCAGCCCCTACCTCCGAGATACGCAGTATTTT. Its translation is CASSPYLRDTQYF. Variable domain in full (rest from reference TRBV5-1 and TRBJ2-3): KAGVTQTPRYLIKTRGQQVTLSCSPISGHRSVSWYQQTPGQGLQFLFEYFSETQRNKGNFPGRFSGRQFSNSRSEMNVSTLELGDSALYLCASSPYLRDTQYFGPGTRLTVL.

This clonotype has ten or more counts. The V gene is TRBV5-1, the J gene TRBJ2-1; 10 positions match TRBD1. This CDR3 has 16 amino acids. CDR1 SGHRS and CDR2 YFSETQ come from the germline V gene. V shed 4 bases and J 4 bases; nucleotides not matched to a gene: 8. The CDR3 DNA is TGCGCCAGCAGCATCGACAGGGGGCTGGGTTACAATGAGCAGTTCTTC. Residues: CASSIDRGLGYNEQFF. Looking up the rest from reference TRBV5-1 and TRBJ2-1 gives the full variable domain: KAGVTQTPRYLIKTRGQQVTLSCSPISGHRSVSWYQQTPGQGLQFLFEYFSETQRNKGNFPGRFSGRQFSNSRSEMNVSTLELGDSALYLCASSIDRGLGYNEQFFGPGTRLTVL.